Listed here is a single TCR beta chain. The antigen is unknown. This entry is derived from a study of T cell responses to AZD1222 COVID-19 vaccine. Notes on the study in general: Repertoires were sampled only after the peak T cell response. Close to half of all spike-specific TCRs reportedly target regions of the variants that are unmutated. It should be noted that donors were predominantly white British and more often female, and clonal diversity was possibly underestimated.

This CDR3 has 18 amino acids. Germline-derived CDR1 and CDR2 are SGHNT and YYREEE (reference sequence). Trimming took 3 bases from V and 5 from J; bases not matched to a gene: 16. The assay was immunoSEQ multiplex PCR, and TCRdb's table has in-frame clones only and misses some. The profile shows around 56,000 clones, 80% to 90% of them singletons. The TCR comes from an adult who received the AZD1222 COVID-19 vaccine. The chain carries TRBV5-4 and TRBJ2-5, with TRBD2 matching over 10 bases. The material was peripheral blood, obtained 28 days after the second AZD1222 dose. This chain's CDR3 is CASSSPGLAGEFGETQYF. The DNA of the CDR3 is TGTGCCAGCAGCTCCCCCGGGCTAGCGGGAGAGTTCGGGGAGACCCAGTACTTC.